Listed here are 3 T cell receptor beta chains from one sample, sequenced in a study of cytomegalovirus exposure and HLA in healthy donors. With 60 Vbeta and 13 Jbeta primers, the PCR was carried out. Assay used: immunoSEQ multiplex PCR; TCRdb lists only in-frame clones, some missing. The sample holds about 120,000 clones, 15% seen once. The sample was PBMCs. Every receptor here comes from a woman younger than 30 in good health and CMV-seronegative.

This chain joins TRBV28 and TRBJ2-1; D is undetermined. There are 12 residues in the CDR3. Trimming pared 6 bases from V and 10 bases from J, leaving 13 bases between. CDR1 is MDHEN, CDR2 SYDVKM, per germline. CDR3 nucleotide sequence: TGTGCCAGCAGCGGCAGCGAGCCGGAGCAGTTCTTC. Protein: CASSGSEPEQFF.

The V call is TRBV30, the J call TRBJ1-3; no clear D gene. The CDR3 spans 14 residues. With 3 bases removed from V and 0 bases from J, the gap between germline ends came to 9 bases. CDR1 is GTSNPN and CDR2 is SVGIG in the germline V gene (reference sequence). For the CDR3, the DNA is TGTGCCTGGAGCGACGCAGGCTCTGGAAACACCATATATTTT. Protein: CAWSDAGSGNTIYF.

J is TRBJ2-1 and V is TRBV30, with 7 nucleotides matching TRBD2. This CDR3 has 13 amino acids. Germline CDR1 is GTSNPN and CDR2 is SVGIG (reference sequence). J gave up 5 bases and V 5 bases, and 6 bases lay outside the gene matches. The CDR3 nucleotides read TGTGCCTGGCGTCTAGCGGCCCACAATGAGCAGTTCTTC. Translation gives CAWRLAAHNEQFF. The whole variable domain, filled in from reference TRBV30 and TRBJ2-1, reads SQTIHQWPATLVQPVGSPLSLECTVEGTSNPNLYWYRQAAGRGLQLLFYSVGIGQISSEVPQNLSASRPQDRQFILSSKKLLLSDSGFYLCAWRLAAHNEQFFGPGTRLTVL.